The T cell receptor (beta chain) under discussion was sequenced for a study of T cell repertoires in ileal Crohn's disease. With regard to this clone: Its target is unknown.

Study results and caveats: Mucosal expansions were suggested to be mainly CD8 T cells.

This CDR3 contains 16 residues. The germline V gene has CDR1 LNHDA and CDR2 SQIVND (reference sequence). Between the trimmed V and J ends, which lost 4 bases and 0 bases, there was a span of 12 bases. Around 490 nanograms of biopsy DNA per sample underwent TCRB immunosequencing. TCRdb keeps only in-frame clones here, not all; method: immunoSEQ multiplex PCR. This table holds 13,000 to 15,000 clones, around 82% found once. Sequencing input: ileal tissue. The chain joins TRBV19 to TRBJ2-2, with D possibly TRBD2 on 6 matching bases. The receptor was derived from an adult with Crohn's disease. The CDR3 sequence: CASSTRLDSNTGELFF. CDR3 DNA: TGTGCCAGTAGTACCCGACTAGACTCGAACACCGGGGAGCTGTTTTTT.